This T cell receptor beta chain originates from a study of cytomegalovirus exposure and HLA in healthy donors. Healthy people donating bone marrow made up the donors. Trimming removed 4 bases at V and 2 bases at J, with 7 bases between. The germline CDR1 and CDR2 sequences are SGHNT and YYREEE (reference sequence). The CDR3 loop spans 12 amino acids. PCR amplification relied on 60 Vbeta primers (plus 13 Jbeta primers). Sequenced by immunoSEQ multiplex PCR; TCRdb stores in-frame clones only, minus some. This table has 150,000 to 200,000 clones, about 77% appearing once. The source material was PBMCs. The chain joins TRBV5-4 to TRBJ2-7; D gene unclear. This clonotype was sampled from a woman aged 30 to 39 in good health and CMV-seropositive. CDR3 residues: CASSAYAYEQYF. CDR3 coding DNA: TGTGCCAGCAGCGCCTATGCCTACGAGCAGTACTTC.